There are a few counts of the clone carrying this T cell receptor (beta chain). This sample stems from a study of beta chain features in type 1 diabetes. About the research overall: The samples had around 98 million sorted cells examined in all.

The isolated RNA, all of it, was reverse transcribed, so expressed TCRB transcripts were what got sequenced. Using immunoSEQ multiplex PCR, the repertoire was profiled, and TCRdb retains in-frame clones only, with some absent. The profile shows hundreds of thousands of clones, over 11% of them singletons. Sorting based on CD45RO/CCR7/CD25/CD127/CD95/CD27 separated CD4+ naive, central memory, regulatory and stem cell-like memory cells. The sample taken for sequencing was naive CD4+ T cells from blood. The TCR comes from a man aged 25-45 years in good health.

The CDR3 DNA reads as TGTGCCAGCAGCGAACCGGGACTAGCGGGAGAAATTTCTTGGGAGCAGTACGTC. This translates into CASSEPGLAGEISWEQYV. The chain carries TRBV21-1 and TRBJ2-7; the listed D gene, TRBD2, was not tested against the DNA. TRBV21-1 corresponds to a pseudogene. CDR3 length: 18 amino acids.